The 24 T cell receptor beta chains listed next were all sequenced from one sample in a study of monozygotic twins with inflammatory bowel disease. TCRdb reanalyzed the 5' RACE reads and collapses them to one entry per CDR3 protein, without DNA. The listing contains roughly 160,000 distinct CDR3 sequences. Sequences were obtained from blood. These receptors originate from a human donor with ulcerative colitis or Crohn's disease, or a healthy co-twin of an affected twin (not recorded which).

The gene calls are TRBV2 and TRBJ1-6; the TRBD1 assignment by TCRdb is unverifiable without DNA. Germline V lookup: CDR1 SNHLY, CDR2 FYNNEI. The CDR3 has 13 amino acids. This CDR3 reads CASKGQGVSPLHF.

This chain connects TRBV29-1 to TRBJ2-1; lacking DNA, the TRBD2 call made by TCRdb goes unchecked. Germline CDR1 SQVTM, CDR2 ANQGSEA. This CDR3 is built from 12 residues. This CDR3 is CSARLWENEQFF.

The chain is built from TRBV2 and TRBJ2-1; there is no DNA to check the TCRdb D call of TRBD2. Germline V gene data show CDR1 as SNHLY and CDR2 as FYNNEI. This CDR3 comprises 14 residues. CDR3 residues: CASSVQRGEGEQFF.

CDR3 protein: CASSLVGSLLNYGYTF. The chain uses TRBV7-2 and TRBJ1-2. The CDR3 is made up of 16 amino acids. Germline CDR1 SGHTA, CDR2 FQGNSA.

The V and J genes are TRBV24-1 and TRBJ1-5; with no DNA, the TCRdb D assignment of TRBD1 cannot be verified. The CDR3 extends over 16 amino acids. Germline V CDR1 and CDR2: KGHDR, SFDVKD. CDR3 sequence reads: CATKGQQYYSNQPQHF.

The chain employs TRBV19 and TRBJ1-2; the D call from TCRdb, TRBD1, cannot be confirmed without DNA. CDR3 length equals 14 residues. Germline V lookup: CDR1 LNHDA, CDR2 SQIVND (reference sequence). The CDR3: CARKPRQGGTGYTF.

This chain's CDR3 is CASSPSGDTEAFF. The chain employs TRBV7-9 and TRBJ1-1; with no DNA, the TCRdb D assignment of TRBD1 cannot be verified. This CDR3 has 13 amino acids. Germline loops: CDR1 SEHNR, CDR2 FQNEAQ (reference sequence).

V usage is TRBV6-5 and J usage is TRBJ2-2. CDR1 and CDR2 from the germline V gene are MNHEY and SVGAGI. The CDR3 extends over 15 amino acids. The chain's CDR3 is CASSSTQTETGELFF.

The V and J genes are TRBV6-1 and TRBJ1-3. Per germline, CDR1 MNHNS and CDR2 SASEGT. The CDR3 has 14 amino acids. This chain's CDR3 is CASTGSGSGNTIYF.

The CDR3 sequence: CASSQQRVYNEQFF. The chain joins TRBV5-1 to TRBJ2-1; with no DNA, the TCRdb D assignment of TRBD1 cannot be verified. The length of the CDR3 is 14 residues. Germline lookup yields CDR1 SGHRS and CDR2 YFSETQ.

The chain is built from TRBV7-9 and TRBJ2-5; TCRdb's D gene call, TRBD1, goes unchecked for lack of DNA. CDR1 SEHNR and CDR2 FQNEAQ come from the germline V gene (reference sequence). The CDR3 runs 14 residues. The chain's CDR3 is CASSSWTGQETQYF.

The genes are TRBV7-2 and TRBJ2-5. The CDR3 extends over 14 amino acids. Germline CDR1 is SGHTA and CDR2 is FQGNSA. The CDR3 loop reads CASSLEQNQETQYF.

The J gene is TRBJ2-2, the V gene TRBV27; the D call from TCRdb, TRBD2, cannot be confirmed without DNA. The CDR3 runs to 14 residues. Germline V gene sequence: CDR1 MNHEY, CDR2 SMNVEV (reference sequence). CDR3 amino acids: CAIRLAGGTGELFF.

The V and J genes are TRBV7-8 and TRBJ1-1. CDR1 and CDR2 from the germline V gene are SGHVS and FQNEAQ. This CDR3 spans 15 amino acids. The CDR3 here is CASSLVAVGATEAFF.

The CDR3 loop is CASSLDRLGAREKLFF. The genes are TRBV3-1 and TRBJ1-4; with no DNA, the TCRdb D assignment of TRBD1 cannot be verified. CDR3 length equals 16 residues. Germline CDR1 reads LGHDT; CDR2 reads YNNKEL (reference sequence). The whole variable domain, filled in from reference TRBV3-1 and TRBJ1-4, reads DTAVSQTPKYLVTQMGNDKSIKCEQNLGHDTMYWYKQDSKKFLKIMFSYNNKELIINETVPNRFSPKSPDKAHLNLHINSLELGDSAVYFCASSLDRLGAREKLFFGSGTQLSVL.

The rearrangement links TRBV11-2 to TRBJ2-7; TCRdb's D call of TRBD2 is untestable without DNA. Germline values: CDR1 SGHAT, CDR2 FQNNGV. This CDR3 has 18 residues. The CDR3 protein is CASSSRERLAGNLYEQYF.

The rearrangement links TRBV5-4 to TRBJ1-1; TCRdb indicates TRBD1, and absent DNA this call remains unverified. The germline CDR1 and CDR2 sequences are SGHNT and YYREEE (reference sequence). The CDR3 contains 15 residues. This CDR3 reads CASSLAGGIYTEAFF. The full variable domain, with the rest looked up from reference TRBV5-4 and TRBJ1-1, is ETGVTQSPTHLIKTRGQQVTLRCSSQSGHNTVSWYQQALGQGPQFIFQYYREEENGRGNFPPRFSGLQFPNYSSELNVNALELDDSALYLCASSLAGGIYTEAFFGQGTRLTVV.

The chain carries TRBV6-5 and TRBJ2-3; absent DNA, TCRdb's TRBD1 call cannot be checked. CDR1 and CDR2 from the germline V gene are MNHEY and SVGAGI. The length of the CDR3 is 11 residues. The CDR3 region is CASGPGGTQYF.

The CDR3 protein is CASSRSPGGDEAFF. The chain carries TRBV5-1 and TRBJ1-1; the TRBD1 assignment by TCRdb is unverifiable without DNA. Germline V gene sequence: CDR1 SGHRS, CDR2 YFSETQ. This CDR3 is built from 14 residues.

V and J are TRBV7-3 and TRBJ2-3. The germline CDR1 and CDR2 sequences are SGHTA and FQGTGA. This CDR3 is built from 13 residues. CDR3 residues: CASSPNRLDTQYF.

The chain couples TRBV7-2 to TRBJ2-3. The V gene's germline CDR1 is SGHTA and CDR2 FQGNSA. The CDR3 has 12 residues. The CDR3 spells CASSWAADTQYF.

The chain has TRBV28 and TRBJ1-6; as DNA is missing, the TRBD1 call by TCRdb cannot be tested. The CDR3 length is 14 residues. Germline assignment: CDR1 MDHEN and CDR2 SYDVKM. This CDR3 reads CASSQGRLNSPLHF.

The J gene is TRBJ2-1, the V gene TRBV5-1; the TCRdb call, TRBD1, lacks DNA for checking. The CDR3 runs 15 residues. Germline-derived CDR1 and CDR2 are SGHRS and YFSETQ. CDR3 amino acids: CASSYGQGGINEQFF.

This chain joins TRBV3-1 and TRBJ2-7. This CDR3 is built from 13 residues. Germline lookup yields CDR1 LGHDT and CDR2 YNNKEL (reference sequence). The CDR3 sequence: CASSQGAGEEQYF.